The table lists the clone carrying this T cell receptor beta chain with a few counts. Its antigen is not known. The PCR was carried out with 60 Vbeta primers and 13 Jbeta primers. Assay used: immunoSEQ multiplex PCR; TCRdb lists only in-frame clones, some missing. Of 120,000 to 150,000 clones listed, roughly four fifths are singletons. Germline lookup yields CDR1 MRHNA and CDR2 SNTAGT. The ends were cut back, 5 bases at V and 5 bases at J, with 13 bases in the middle. The CDR3 loop spans 14 amino acids. The record originates from a study of cytomegalovirus exposure and HLA in healthy donors. General study findings and limits: There was a cluster of highly shared sequence variants that was likely a sequencing artifact. In an earlier analysis, in roughly 580 donors, most V segments appeared productive either ~90% or ~30% of the time.

This TCR derives from a male donor in good health and CMV-seronegative. The material sequenced was PBMCs. The chain uses TRBV6-4 and TRBJ1-5; no firm D call. The CDR3 loop is CASSIEAEYQPQHF. As DNA, the CDR3 is TGTGCCAGCAGTATCGAGGCAGAGTATCAGCCCCAGCATTTT.